The 8 T cell receptor beta chains presented below share a single source sample, sequenced in a study of blood T cell repertoires in COVID-19. Produced via immunoSEQ multiplex PCR; TCRdb's table is partial and in-frame only. The sample lists approximately 240,000 clones, 65% to 85% occurring once. Sample: peripheral blood. The origin of the receptors is a woman between 35 and 50 years old with active or convalescent COVID-19.

The rearrangement links TRBV5-4 to TRBJ2-7; D may be TRBD2 (6 bases). Deletions cut 0 bases from V and 2 bases from J, with 9 bases between. There are 14 residues in the CDR3. Germline V lookup: CDR1 SGHNT, CDR2 YYREEE (reference sequence). CDR3 nucleotide sequence: TGTGCCAGCAGCTTGGCCGCGGGGACCTACGAGCAGTACTTC. Amino acid sequence: CASSLAAGTYEQYF.

The CDR3 is CASSLSGGASTDTQYF. The CDR3 DNA is TGTGCCAGCAGCTTGTCCGGGGGGGCGAGCACAGATACGCAGTATTTT. The rearrangement links TRBV5-4 to TRBJ2-3; 8 bases are a match to TRBD2. Losses at the gene ends were 1 base for V and 0 bases for J; bases not matched to a gene: 4. From germline, CDR1 is SGHNT and CDR2 YYREEE (reference sequence). CDR3 length: 16 amino acids.

The V gene is TRBV27, the J gene TRBJ2-3, with 10 bases aligning to TRBD2. Germline lookup yields CDR1 MNHEY and CDR2 SMNVEV (reference sequence). CDR3 length: 17 residues. The J segment lost 6 bases and the V segment lost 1 base, leaving 10 bases of the junction unmatched. The CDR3 bases are TGTGCCAGCAGTTTATACAGCGGGGGGGCATCCTCCGATACGCAGTATTTT. Translated, it gives CASSLYSGGASSDTQYF.

The V call is TRBV6-4, the J call TRBJ2-1, with 8 bases matching TRBD2. Trimming removed 6 bases from V and 4 bases from J; junction bases left unmatched: 8. The CDR3 is 15 amino acids. CDR1 and CDR2 from the germline V gene are MRHNA and SNTAGT. CDR3: CASSTGGALYNEQFF. The CDR3 region has the DNA TGTGCCAGCAGCACGGGGGGGGCCTTGTACAATGAGCAGTTCTTC.

This clone was seen only a few times. The V call is TRBV7-9, the J call TRBJ1-1; 8 bases are shared with TRBD1. The CDR3 contains 18 residues. Germline V gives CDR1 SEHNR, CDR2 FQNEAQ (reference sequence). Unmatched junction bases numbered 15, after V lost 5 bases and J lost 1 base. The CDR3 protein is CASSPFGQGWGQNTEAFF. The CDR3 region has the DNA TGTGCCAGCAGCCCCTTCGGACAGGGATGGGGCCAGAACACTGAAGCTTTCTTT.

This sequence joins TRBV29-1 and TRBJ2-2; D is unresolved. This CDR3 comprises 11 residues. The germline V gene encodes CDR1 SQVTM and CDR2 ANQGSEA. V lost 4 bases, J lost 8 bases, and 8 bases lay in between. CDR3 protein: CSVGPPGELFF. CDR3 bases: TGCAGCGTTGGGCCCCCTGGGGAGCTGTTTTTT.

The rearrangement links TRBV7-9 to TRBJ1-3; no clear D. V lost 1 base and J 0 bases, leaving 7 bases between the germline ends. The CDR3 runs 15 residues. The germline V gene has CDR1 SEHNR and CDR2 FQNEAQ (reference sequence). The CDR3 region has the DNA TGTGCCAGCAGCTTAGGAGTCGCCTCTGGAAACACCATATATTTT. Protein sequence: CASSLGVASGNTIYF.

The V and J genes are TRBV30 and TRBJ1-2; the D gene is possibly TRBD1 (6 bases). The germline gives CDR1 GTSNPN, CDR2 SVGIG (reference sequence). V lost 2 bases, J lost 3 bases, and 10 bases lay in between. The CDR3 is 13 residues long. This chain's CDR3 is CAWSPGGYYGYTF. Written as DNA, the CDR3 is TGTGCCTGGAGTCCGGGGGGCTACTATGGCTACACCTTC.